This T cell receptor (beta chain) was obtained from a study of blood T cells in healthy people across ages. For the second PCR, which ran for 7 to 11 cycles, a sample-barcoded 5' primer and a J-beta primer mix were used. MiXCR was run by TCRdb on the 5' RACE reads, yielding one entry per CDR3 protein. The sample has a few hundred thousand distinct CDR3 sequences, less than 30% seen once. V was clipped by 3 bases and J by 2 bases, with 16 bases between them. CDR3 length: 16 amino acids. The germline CDR1 and CDR2 sequences are SGDLS and YYNGEE. This sequence originates from a woman aged 70-85 years in good health. The sample taken for sequencing was blood. This chain links TRBV9 with TRBJ2-3; tentatively, D is TRBD2 (6 bases). CDR3 DNA: TGTGCCAGCAGCGCCCACCGGGACTCACCCACAGATACGCAGTATTTT. It codes for CASSAHRDSPTDTQYF.